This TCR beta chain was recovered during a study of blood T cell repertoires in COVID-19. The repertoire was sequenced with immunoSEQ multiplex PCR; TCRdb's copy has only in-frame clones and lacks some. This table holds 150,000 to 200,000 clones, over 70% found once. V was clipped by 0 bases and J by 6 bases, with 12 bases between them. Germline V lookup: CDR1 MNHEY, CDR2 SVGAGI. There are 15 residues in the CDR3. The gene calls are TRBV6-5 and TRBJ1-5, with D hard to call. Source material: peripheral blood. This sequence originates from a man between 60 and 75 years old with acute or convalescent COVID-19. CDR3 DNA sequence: TGTGCCAGCAGTTACTCGATCGAGGGTAGTCAGCCCCAGCATTTT. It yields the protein CASSYSIEGSQPQHF.